This TCR beta chain was obtained from a study of blood T cell repertoires in COVID-19 (dated by TCRdb to the early 2020s). Describing the broader study: Samples from collaborators originated in the United States, Italy and Spain and spanned both the acute and convalescent phases of COVID-19. HLA class I and class II types, where available, came from metadata supplied by the sample provider rather than from assay-based typing. Samples were obtained from the ongoing ImmuneRACE study (first 160 participants) and from 1,200 or so subjects provided by 6 global collaborators. The dataset comprised deeply sampled blood TCRbeta repertoires from subjects exposed to, actively infected with, or recovered from COVID-19. A de-identified subject ID, COVID-19 status, age in years and sex were almost always included in the sample metadata. The repertoires were made available in a free public database intended to serve as a resource for research on the immune response to SARS-CoV-2. The material from the prospective study consisted of cDNA or gDNA derived from T cells, B-cell-depleted T cells, or PBMCs. General study outcomes and caveats: How much clinical and demographic metadata was included differed by source and by participant, and the metadata was provided uncurated.

TCRbeta CDR3 regions were amplified from genomic DNA using the immunoSEQ Assay, a bias-controlled multiplex PCR. Turning to the authors' computational methods: Nucleated cell counts per sample were estimated from amplification of reference gene primers within the assay. Sequence reads were collapsed and filtered to measure the absolute abundance of every unique TCRbeta CDR3 rearrangement. For each sample, productive Simpson clonality was calculated by taking the square root of Simpson's diversity index across productive rearrangements. TCRdb took this table from immuneACCESS and kept in-frame rearrangements with V and J called. Such tables lack part of the clones; where checked against another copy, unresolved V genes explain under half of the gap, and the rest is unexplained. Clone size and V and J calls were adopted from that table, with D and trimming inferred from the DNA. In this sample the table shows tens of thousands of clones, around 79% of which occur a single time. The ten largest clones capture 25% to 40% of the sample.

Relative to germline, V is 3 bases shorter and J is 3 bases shorter, with 9 bases between their ends. From its cysteine to its phenylalanine, the CDR3 spans 14 amino acids. The entry retains the CDR3 DNA only, 42 bases that are in frame from base 1. Per the germline V gene, MNHNS is the CDR1 and SASEGT is the CDR2. As concerns this clone: No antigen is known for it. Per-nucleotide qualities are absent, and no much larger clonotype sits a single base away.

The collaborating institutions used their own protocols to collect whole blood in K2EDTA tubes. Collaborator samples were shipped for TCRbeta analysis as frozen whole blood, isolated PBMCs, or DNA extracted from either sample type. The chain couples TRBV6-1 to TRBJ1-3; no D gene is confidently identified. Material: peripheral blood. The TCR sequence derives from a human donor in a cohort sampled during active COVID-19. The sequence in DNA is TGTGCCAGCAGTGAGAACAGCGGTGGAAACACCATATATTTT. Its amino acids are CASSENSGGNTIYF.